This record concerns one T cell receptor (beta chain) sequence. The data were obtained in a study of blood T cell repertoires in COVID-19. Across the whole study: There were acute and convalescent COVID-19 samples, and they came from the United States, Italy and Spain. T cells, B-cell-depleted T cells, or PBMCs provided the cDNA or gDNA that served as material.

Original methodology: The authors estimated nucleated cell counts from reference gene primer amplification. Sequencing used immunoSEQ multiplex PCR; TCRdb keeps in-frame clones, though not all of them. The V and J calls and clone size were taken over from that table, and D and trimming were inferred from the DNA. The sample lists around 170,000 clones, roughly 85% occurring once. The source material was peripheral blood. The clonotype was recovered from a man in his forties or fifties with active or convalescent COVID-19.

CDR3 nucleotides: TGTGCCAGCTCACCACTTATGAACACTGAAGCTTTCTTT. Amino acids: CASSPLMNTEAFF. This rearrangement joins TRBV18 to TRBJ1-1, with D uncertain. This CDR3 is built from 13 residues. Germline CDR1 is KGHSH and CDR2 is LQKENI. Trimming left V 1 base short and J 0 bases short, with 3 bases between.